The clone carrying this TCR beta chain was counted once. The CDR3 runs to 15 residues. Trimming took off 1 base at V and 2 bases at J, with 11 bases between the two ends. Germline-derived CDR1 and CDR2 are SGHVS and FQNEAQ. The record originates from a study of blood T cell repertoires in COVID-19. Followed longitudinally, the Seattle patients had been enrolled during active infection. Method: immunoSEQ multiplex PCR; TCRdb's copy keeps in-frame clones and lacks some. Counted here are approximately 290,000 clones, roughly 84% occurring once; the ten biggest clones make up approximately 15%. The clonotype comes from a person between 65 and 79 years old with COVID-19, enrolled during active disease. Specimen: peripheral blood. V is TRBV7-8 and J is TRBJ1-2; D is perhaps TRBD1 (5 bases). The CDR3 region has the DNA TGTGCCAGCAGCTTAGGTTACAGGATCAACTATGGCTACACCTTC. Protein product: CASSLGYRINYGYTF.